This T cell receptor (beta chain) came from a study of blood T cell repertoires in COVID-19. At the level of the study: Samples taken during acute and convalescent COVID-19 were collected in the United States, Italy and Spain. The cDNA or gDNA used as material had been derived from T cells, B-cell-depleted T cells, or PBMCs.

Authors' analysis steps: Amplification with reference gene primers provided the estimates of nucleated cell counts. The assay was immunoSEQ multiplex PCR, and TCRdb's table has in-frame clones only and misses some. That table gives V, J and clone size, and the DNA gave D and trimming. The table shows 150,000 to 200,000 clones, with 75% to 90% occurring only once. This clone appeared once. The Seattle patients, enrolled during active infection, were followed longitudinally. Trimming removed 6 bases from V and 5 bases from J, with 21 bases in between. Looked up from germline, CDR1 is SGHRS and CDR2 is YFSETQ. The CDR3 contains 15 residues.

The sequencing sample was made of peripheral blood. The rearrangement joins TRBV5-1 to TRBJ2-7, with D possibly being TRBD2 (6 bases). The sequence was obtained from a woman aged 70-85 years with COVID-19, enrolled during active disease. CDR3 region: CASTSLGTSTNEQYF. CDR3 sequence (DNA): TGCGCCAGCACCTCGTTAGGGACTTCTACTAACGAGCAGTACTTC.